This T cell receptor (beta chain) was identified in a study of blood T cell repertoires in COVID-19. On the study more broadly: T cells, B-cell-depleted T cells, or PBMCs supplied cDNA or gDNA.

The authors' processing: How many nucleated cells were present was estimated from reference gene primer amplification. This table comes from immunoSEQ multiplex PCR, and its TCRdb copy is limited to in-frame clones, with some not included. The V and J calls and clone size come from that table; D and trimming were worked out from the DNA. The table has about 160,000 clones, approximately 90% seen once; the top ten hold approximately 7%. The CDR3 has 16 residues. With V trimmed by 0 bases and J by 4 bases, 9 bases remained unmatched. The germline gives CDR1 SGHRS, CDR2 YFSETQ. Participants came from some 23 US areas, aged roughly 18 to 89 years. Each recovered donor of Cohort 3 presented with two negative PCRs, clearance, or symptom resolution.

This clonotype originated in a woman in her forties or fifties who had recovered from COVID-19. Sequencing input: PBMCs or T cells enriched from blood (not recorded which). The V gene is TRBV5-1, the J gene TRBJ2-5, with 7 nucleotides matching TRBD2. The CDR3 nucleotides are TGCGCCAGCAGCTTGGCCCTCCGGGGGGTGGGAGAGACCCAGTACTTC. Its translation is CASSLALRGVGETQYF.